A single sample gave rise to the 17 T cell receptor beta chains below, sequenced in a study of early T cells in non-severe SARS-CoV-2 infection. TCRdb reprocessed the 5' RACE reads via MiXCR and lists one record per CDR3 protein. The data contain about 61,000 distinct CDR3 sequences, less than 10% of them singletons. Sequencing was carried out using whole blood. These receptors all come from an adult who was a healthcare worker with PCR-confirmed SARS-CoV-2 infection or an uninfected control (not recorded which).

The genes are TRBV27 and TRBJ2-4; the D is unclear. Germline V gene data show CDR1 as MNHEY and CDR2 as SMNVEV (reference sequence). The ends were cut back, 0 bases at V and 0 bases at J, with 9 bases in the middle. The CDR3 is made up of 16 amino acids. CDR3: CASSLSASLAKNIQYF. The CDR3 nucleotides read TGTGCCAGCAGTTTATCAGCCAGTCTAGCCAAAAACATTCAGTACTTC.

This clonotype turned up a few times. The J gene is TRBJ2-7, the V gene TRBV6-6; D possibly corresponds to TRBD2 (5 bases). V lost 8 bases to trimming and J lost 0 bases, with 14 bases between them. The CDR3 sequence is 14 residues long. Germline-derived CDR1 and CDR2 are MNHNY and SVGAGI (reference sequence). The CDR3: CASAERGYSYEQYV. CDR3 DNA: TGTGCCAGCGCGGAGAGAGGGTACTCCTACGAGCAGTACGTC.

The chain joins TRBV3-1 to TRBJ2-2; TRBD1 or TRBD2 may be the D gene (5 bases each). Between the trimmed V and J ends, which lost 2 bases and 3 bases, there was a span of 13 bases. Germline lookup yields CDR1 LGHDT and CDR2 YNNKEL (reference sequence). The CDR3 is 16 residues long. CDR3 sequence (DNA): TGTGCCAGCAGCCAAAGGGGAGTAGTGGACACCGGGGAGCTGTTTTTT. This codes for CASSQRGVVDTGELFF.

This clonotype was observed a handful of times. V is TRBV5-1 and J is TRBJ1-2; D remains ambiguous. Germline-derived CDR1 and CDR2 are SGHRS and YFSETQ. Trimming left V 4 bases short and J 5 bases short, with 12 bases between. The CDR3 sequence is 13 residues long. The CDR3 here is CASSLEREYGYTF. DNA of the CDR3: TGCGCCAGCAGCCTTGAGAGGGAATATGGCTACACCTTC.

This clonotype has a handful of counts. V is TRBV5-1 and J is TRBJ1-1, with no clear D. The CDR3 length is 14 residues. The V end lost 6 bases, the J end lost 2 bases, and 14 bases lay between the germline ends. Germline loops: CDR1 SGHRS, CDR2 YFSETQ. The DNA for the CDR3 is TGCGCCAGCACCTGGGGTGGCAGAAACACTGAAGCTTTCTTT. The encoded protein is CASTWGGRNTEAFF.

The chain links TRBV19 to TRBJ1-2, with D tentatively TRBD1 (6 bases). The length of the CDR3 is 15 residues. Per germline, CDR1 LNHDA and CDR2 SQIVND (reference sequence). Trimming took 0 bases from V and 8 from J, leaving 16 bases between them. DNA of the CDR3: TGTGCCAGTAGTATAGACCCTCGGGGGGCTGGAGGCTACACCTTC. Translated, it gives CASSIDPRGAGGYTF.

The chain has TRBV28 and TRBJ1-1; unclear D gene. Germline CDR1 reads MDHEN; CDR2 reads SYDVKM. The CDR3 has 12 amino acids. Trimming removed 10 bases from V and 7 bases from J, with 16 bases in between. CDR3 DNA sequence: TGTGCCACCAAAGTCCCGGGCCTTGAAGCTTTCTTT. It codes for CATKVPGLEAFF.

At least ten counts were recorded for this clonotype. This chain uses TRBV7-2 with TRBJ2-1; 11 bases agree with TRBD2. Looked up from germline, CDR1 is SGHTA and CDR2 is FQGNSA. V was pared by 1 base and J by 6 bases, with 2 bases of the junction left unmatched. The length of the CDR3 is 15 residues. CDR3 residues: CASSLGLAGGNEQFF. In DNA, the CDR3 is TGTGCCAGCAGCTTAGGGCTAGCGGGGGGCAATGAGCAGTTCTTC.

At least ten counts were recorded for this clonotype. The chain joins TRBV5-1 to TRBJ1-1; TRBD1 matches at 11 bases. The CDR3 covers 16 residues. V gave up 1 base and J gave up 5 bases; unmatched junction bases: 7. Germline loops: CDR1 SGHRS, CDR2 YFSETQ. The CDR3 here is CASSLTGTGGLTEAFF. DNA for the CDR3: TGCGCCAGCAGCTTGACTGGGACAGGGGGGCTGACTGAAGCTTTCTTT.

This rearrangement joins TRBV10-3 to TRBJ2-1; D may be TRBD1 (6 bases). The CDR3 totals 12 residues. The germline CDR1 and CDR2 sequences are ENHRY and SYGVKD. Deletions cut 7 bases from V and 8 bases from J, with 12 bases between. CDR3 sequence: CAIKGWTDEQFF. CDR3 nucleotide sequence: TGTGCCATCAAAGGATGGACAGATGAGCAGTTCTTC.

This clonotype occurred many times. V gene TRBV10-3 combines with J gene TRBJ1-1; 12 positions match TRBD1. The CDR3 consists of 17 residues. Germline CDR1 and CDR2: ENHRY and SYGVKD. With 4 bases clipped from V and 0 bases from J, the junction kept 6 bases outside the gene matches. The CDR3 DNA is TGTGCCATCAGTGGCCGGGACAGGGGGCTCATGAACACTGAAGCTTTCTTT. This translates into CAISGRDRGLMNTEAFF.

The chain uses TRBV5-1 and TRBJ1-2, with D perhaps TRBD1 (5 bases). The V and J ends lost 0 bases and 5 bases respectively, with 11 bases between them. The CDR3 extends over 14 amino acids. Germline CDR1 and CDR2: SGHRS and YFSETQ. The DNA for the CDR3 is TGCGCCAGCAGCTTGGAAGGGACTCTATATGGCTACACCTTC. Residues: CASSLEGTLYGYTF.

This clonotype appeared a few times. The gene calls are TRBV19 and TRBJ2-4, with a tentative D call TRBD1 (5 bases). The CDR3 runs 15 residues. Germline CDR1 is LNHDA and CDR2 is SQIVND (reference sequence). With 5 bases removed from V and 0 bases from J, the gap between germline ends came to 11 bases. CDR3 bases: TGTGCCAGTAGTGACAGTACTTTAGCCAAAAACATTCAGTACTTC. Protein: CASSDSTLAKNIQYF.

This clonotype showed up many times. The chain employs TRBV6-1 and TRBJ1-2; no firm D call. The V and J ends lost 8 bases and 0 bases respectively, with 10 bases between them. CDR1 and CDR2 (germline): MNHNS, SASEGT. This CDR3 contains 13 residues. The CDR3 reads CASDTLANYGYTF. In nucleotides, the CDR3 is TGTGCCAGCGACACCCTAGCTAACTATGGCTACACCTTC.

The chain uses TRBV4-2 and TRBJ2-3; tentatively, D is TRBD1 (5 bases). The germline V gene encodes CDR1 LGHNA and CDR2 YNFKEQ. CDR3 length equals 15 residues. Trimming cost V 1 base and J 6 bases, with 14 bases left between them. CDR3 sequence: CASSQGRRGVDTQYF. The CDR3 bases are TGTGCCAGCAGCCAAGGACGAAGGGGCGTCGATACGCAGTATTTT.

This clonotype was counted many times. The rearrangement joins TRBV12-3 or TRBV12-4 to TRBJ2-1; 13 bases align to TRBD2. The junction had 5 bases not matched to a gene; V was cut back by 6 bases and J by 3 bases. The CDR3 sequence is 16 residues long. The CDR3 DNA is TGTGCCAGCAGCCCGGGACTAGCGGGAAGCTACAATGAGCAGTTCTTC. Its translation: CASSPGLAGSYNEQFF.

This chain uses TRBV4-1 with TRBJ1-2, with 8 bases that match TRBD1. CDR3 length: 17 residues. V dropped 1 base and J dropped 4; count of bases not matched to a gene: 11. Per germline, CDR1 MGHRA and CDR2 YSYEKL. In DNA, the CDR3 is TGCGCCAGCAGCCAAGCCAGGACAGGGTTAGTGGCCTATGGCTACACCTTC. Its protein is CASSQARTGLVAYGYTF.